These T cell receptor beta chains were read from a single sample in a study of shared clonotypes between healthy human individuals. Repertoires were generated with immunoSEQ multiplex PCR, while TCRdb's copy carries only in-frame clones and drops some. The sample includes approximately 1.4 million clones, roughly 98% seen only once; the top ten take around 0.47%. Sequenced input: naive CD4+ T cells sorted from blood. These receptor sequences come from a man aged 30-40 years in good health. Both conserved end residues are part of each CDR3. The order of the fields is D gene, V gene, J gene, CDR3 DNA, CDR3 protein. A D gene is named only where the DNA matches it firmly.

d_gene: TRBD1; v_gene: TRBV28; j_gene: TRBJ1-5; CDR3nt: TGTGCCAGCAGACAAGGGGGCACTCAGCCCCAGCATTTT; CDR3aa: CASRQGGTQPQHF
d_gene: TRBD1; v_gene: TRBV18; j_gene: TRBJ2-7; CDR3nt: TGTGCCAGCTCACCACCGAGAGGTCCCGGGACAGGGACCCACGAGCAGTACTTC; CDR3aa: CASSPPRGPGTGTHEQYF
d_gene: -; v_gene: TRBV6-1; j_gene: TRBJ2-2; CDR3nt: TGTGCCAGCAGTCCCTTCTGGGGACACACCGGGGAGCTGTTTTTT; CDR3aa: CASSPFWGHTGELFF
d_gene: -; v_gene: TRBV7-9; j_gene: TRBJ2-3; CDR3nt: TGTGCCAGCAGAATAGCTTCTCCGGGGGCGACAGATACGCAGTATTTT; CDR3aa: CASRIASPGATDTQYF
d_gene: TRBD2; v_gene: TRBV30; j_gene: TRBJ2-3; CDR3nt: TGTGCCTGGAGTGTACTAGCGGGTGTTACGGATACGCAGTATTTT; CDR3aa: CAWSVLAGVTDTQYF
d_gene: TRBD1; v_gene: TRBV29-1; j_gene: TRBJ2-1; CDR3nt: TGCAGCGTTGAAAGGACAGGGCACAATGAGCAGTTCTTC; CDR3aa: CSVERTGHNEQFF
d_gene: -; v_gene: TRBV5-1; j_gene: TRBJ2-5; CDR3nt: TGCGCCAGCAGCTTACGGGTCGGGACCCAAGAGACCCAGTACTTC; CDR3aa: CASSLRVGTQETQYF
d_gene: TRBD2; v_gene: TRBV11-2; j_gene: TRBJ2-7; CDR3nt: TGTGCCAGCAGCTCCGTAGGCGGGGGACTAGCGGGGAAACACCGCGAGCAGTACTTC; CDR3aa: CASSSVGGGLAGKHREQYF
d_gene: -; v_gene: TRBV15; j_gene: TRBJ2-5; CDR3nt: TGTGCCACCAGCAGAGATTTCAGGGAGACCCAGTACTTC; CDR3aa: CATSRDFRETQYF
d_gene: -; v_gene: TRBV9; j_gene: TRBJ2-1; CDR3nt: TGTGCCAGCAGCCCCCCCTCGCAGGGATACCTATACAATGAGCAGTTCTTC; CDR3aa: CASSPPSQGYLYNEQFF
d_gene: -; v_gene: TRBV4-3; j_gene: TRBJ2-2; CDR3nt: TGCGCCAGCAGCCGGTCTGCACCGTACACCGGGGAGCTGTTTTTT; CDR3aa: CASSRSAPYTGELFF